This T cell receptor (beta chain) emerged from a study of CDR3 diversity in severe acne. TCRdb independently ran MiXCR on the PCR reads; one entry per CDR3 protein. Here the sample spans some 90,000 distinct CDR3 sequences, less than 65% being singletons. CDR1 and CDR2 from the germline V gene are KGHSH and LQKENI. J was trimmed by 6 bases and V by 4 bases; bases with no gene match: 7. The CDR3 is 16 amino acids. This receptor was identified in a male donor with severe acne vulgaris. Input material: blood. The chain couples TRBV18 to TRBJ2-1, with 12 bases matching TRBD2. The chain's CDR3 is CASSLTLAGGGNEQFF. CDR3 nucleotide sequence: TGTGCCAGCTCACTTACGCTAGCGGGAGGGGGCAATGAGCAGTTCTTC.